What follows are 26 T cell receptor beta chains derived from one specimen sequenced in a study of blood T cell repertoires in COVID-19. Method: immunoSEQ multiplex PCR; TCRdb's copy keeps in-frame clones and lacks some. The sample consists of about 250,000 clones, 86% of them appearing once. The material sequenced was peripheral blood. Receptor source: a woman aged 80 or over with COVID-19, enrolled during active disease.

This rearrangement joins TRBV28 to TRBJ1-5; the match to TRBD1 covers 7 bases. The CDR3 is 17 residues long. Germline V lookup: CDR1 MDHEN, CDR2 SYDVKM. The V segment lost 5 bases and the J segment 3 bases; nucleotides outside the gene matches: 13. The CDR3 loop is CASSPQGGGRNNQPQHF. The CDR3 coding sequence is TGTGCCAGCAGTCCCCAAGGAGGGGGCAGGAACAATCAGCCCCAGCATTTT.

The gene calls are TRBV2 and TRBJ1-6; no reliable D call. Trimming removed 6 bases at V and 10 bases at J, with 13 bases between. The germline gives CDR1 SNHLY, CDR2 FYNNEI. The CDR3 spans 13 residues. In nucleotides, the CDR3 is TGTGCCAGCAGGAGGGTTGTGGAGTCACCCCTCCACTTT. This translates into CASRRVVESPLHF.

The chain couples TRBV24-1 to TRBJ2-3; maybe TRBD2 (5 bases). V gave up 4 bases and J gave up 3 bases, with 13 bases separating them. The length of the CDR3 is 15 residues. The germline CDR1 and CDR2 sequences are KGHDR and SFDVKD. The CDR3 is CATSDPLGETDTQYF. CDR3 DNA: TGTGCCACCAGTGACCCCCTCGGGGAAACAGATACGCAGTATTTT.

This sequence joins TRBV3-1 (or the pseudogene TRBV3-2) and TRBJ2-7; unclear D gene. Germline V CDR1 and CDR2: LGHDT, YNNKEL (reference sequence). CDR3 length equals 16 residues. V lost 1 base to trimming and J lost 5 bases, with 18 bases between them. The CDR3 DNA is TGTGCCAGCAGCCAAGCTAGGAGAAGGCTTGTGGACGAGCAGTACTTC. Translating gives CASSQARRRLVDEQYF.

This clone was detected only a few times. This sequence joins TRBV7-9 and TRBJ2-4; D is perhaps TRBD2 (7 bases). Trimming cost V 5 bases and J 6 bases, with 20 bases left between them. CDR1 is SEHNR, CDR2 FQNEAQ, per germline (reference sequence). The CDR3 covers 16 residues. This CDR3 reads CASSPLGGGLRNIQYF. CDR3 DNA sequence: TGTGCCAGCAGCCCCTTAGGGGGGGGGCTTAGAAACATTCAGTACTTC.

The chain has TRBV11-3 and TRBJ2-1, with TRBD1 matching over 11 bases. Per germline, CDR1 SGHNT and CDR2 YENEEA. CDR3 length equals 15 residues. Unmatched junction bases numbered 5, after V lost 5 bases and J lost 5 bases. This CDR3 is CASSPGQGANNEQFF. The CDR3 DNA reads TGTGCCAGCAGCCCCGGACAGGGGGCAAACAATGAGCAGTTCTTC.

The gene calls are TRBV6-5 and TRBJ2-2, with D unclear. The CDR3 runs 15 residues. Looked up from germline, CDR1 is MNHEY and CDR2 is SVGAGI. V lost 6 bases, J lost 8 bases, and 19 bases lay in between. In DNA form, the CDR3 reads TGTGCCAGCAGCGAGCGTGCCAATGTACCGGGGGAGCTGTTTTTT. Encoded protein: CASSERANVPGELFF.

Regarding this clone: The same CDR3 also results from other DNA sequences found in this sample. The chain employs TRBV5-1 and TRBJ1-3; no definite D call. The CDR3 contains 14 residues. V lost 0 bases and J 0 bases, leaving 4 bases between the germline ends. Per the germline V gene, CDR1 is SGHRS and CDR2 is YFSETQ. The CDR3 DNA reads TGCGCCAGCAGCTTGGGCGTCTCTGGAAACACCATATATTTT. Its protein is CASSLGVSGNTIYF.

The gene calls are TRBV7-9 and TRBJ2-3; maybe TRBD1 (5 bases). The V gene's germline CDR1 is SEHNR and CDR2 FQNEAQ (reference sequence). CDR3 size: 14 residues. V was pared by 5 bases and J by 1 base, with 10 bases between. The CDR3 reads CASSPMGRTDTQYF. The CDR3 DNA reads as TGTGCCAGCAGCCCGATGGGGCGCACAGATACGCAGTATTTT.

Only one count was recorded for this clone. V usage is TRBV19 and J usage is TRBJ1-4; D is undetermined. Trimming stripped 10 bases from V and 3 bases from J, with 18 bases between. CDR1 is LNHDA, CDR2 SQIVND, per germline (reference sequence). CDR3 length: 15 residues. The DNA of the CDR3 is TGTGCCACTAGATTCGGCGGCCTAGCTAATGAAAAACTGTTTTTT. Translated: CATRFGGLANEKLFF.

This clone has a single count. The J gene is TRBJ2-7, the V gene TRBV28, with TRBD1 identical over 9 bases. The germline CDR1 and CDR2 sequences are MDHEN and SYDVKM. With V trimmed by 6 bases and J by 0 bases, 3 bases remained unmatched. There are 14 residues in the CDR3. The CDR3 nucleotides are TGTGCCAGCAGACTGACAGGGGGCTCCTACGAGCAGTACTTC. It is translated as CASRLTGGSYEQYF.

This clone was observed a single time. In nucleotides, the CDR3 is TGCGCCAGCAGCCCGACAGGGGTTCGTGAGACCCAGTACTTC. Translated, it gives CASSPTGVRETQYF. The genes are TRBV5-1 and TRBJ2-5; 8 bases map to TRBD1. With 4 bases clipped from V and 5 bases from J, the junction kept 7 bases outside the gene matches. CDR3 length equals 14 residues. Germline V lookup: CDR1 SGHRS, CDR2 YFSETQ.

The chain joins TRBV7-9 to TRBJ1-2; 7 nucleotides align to TRBD1. CDR1 is SEHNR and CDR2 is FQNEAQ in the germline V gene (reference sequence). This CDR3 region has 12 residues. V shed 5 bases and J 8 bases; nucleotides not matched to a gene: 5. Written as DNA, the CDR3 is TGTGCCAGCAGCAGCAGACAGGGAGGCTACACCTTC. Residues: CASSSRQGGYTF.

The chain links TRBV2 to TRBJ1-2; D gene uncertain. The CDR3 is 12 amino acids. Trimming cost V 6 bases and J 5 bases, with 10 bases left between them. Germline CDR1 and CDR2: SNHLY and FYNNEI. The CDR3: CASRVALYGYTF. The CDR3 DNA sequence: TGTGCCAGCAGGGTGGCCCTTTATGGCTACACCTTC.

The V call is TRBV28, the J call TRBJ1-4, with D possibly TRBD1 on 5 matching bases. Germline-derived CDR1 and CDR2 are MDHEN and SYDVKM. V shed 6 bases and J shed 8 bases, with 16 bases lying between them. This CDR3 contains 14 residues. CDR3: CASSGGRVREKLFF. Here the CDR3 DNA reads TGTGCCAGCAGCGGGGGGAGGGTAAGGGAAAAACTGTTTTTT.

This sequence joins TRBV5-1 and TRBJ1-2; D is ambiguous. The CDR3 is 15 residues long. V was clipped by 4 bases and J by 2 bases, with 15 bases between them. Germline CDR1 is SGHRS and CDR2 is YFSETQ. CDR3 in DNA: TGCGCCAGCAGCCAGGCCACCACCCCCAACTATGGCTACACCTTC. This sequence encodes CASSQATTPNYGYTF.

The chain has TRBV7-2 and TRBJ1-1, with unresolved D. Deletions cut 4 bases from V and 7 bases from J, with 13 bases between. This CDR3 has 13 residues. The germline gives CDR1 SGHTA, CDR2 FQGNSA. The CDR3 here is CASSSDWINEAFF. Here the CDR3 DNA reads TGTGCCAGCAGCTCTGACTGGATTAATGAAGCTTTCTTT.

The sample holds a few counts of this clone. V gene TRBV9 combines with J gene TRBJ1-2; D possibly corresponds to TRBD1 (5 bases). The CDR3 spans 15 residues. V lost 1 base to trimming and J lost 8 bases, with 18 bases between them. Germline assignment: CDR1 SGDLS and CDR2 YYNGEE. The CDR3 DNA sequence: TGTGCCAGCAGCGTATCGGGCGGTGGGGGAGGCGGCTACACCTTC. Translated, it gives CASSVSGGGGGGYTF.

In its sample, this clone was seen a few times. The J gene is TRBJ1-1, the V gene TRBV18; tentative D call: TRBD1 (6 bases). The ends were cut back, 6 bases at V and 2 bases at J, with 13 bases in the middle. The germline CDR1 and CDR2 sequences are KGHSH and LQKENI. CDR3 size: 14 residues. The CDR3 DNA follows: TGTGCCAGCTCCACCCAGGGGACAAACACTGAAGCTTTCTTT. Protein: CASSTQGTNTEAFF. Combining the CDR3 with reference TRBV18 and TRBJ1-1 gives the whole variable domain NAGVMQNPRHLVRRRGQEARLRCSPMKGHSHVYWYRQLPEEGLKFMVYLQKENIIDESGMPKERFSAEFPKEGPSILRIQQVVRGDSAAYFCASSTQGTNTEAFFGQGTRLTVV.

This clone was found once. The rearrangement links TRBV11-2 to TRBJ2-3; 11 bases line up with TRBD2. CDR3 size: 15 residues. Germline CDR1 SGHAT, CDR2 FQNNGV. With V trimmed by 1 base and J by 4 bases, 1 base remained unmatched. The CDR3 nucleotides read TGTGCCAGCAGCTTAGTACTAGCGGGGGCAGATACGCAGTATTTT. Translated, it gives CASSLVLAGADTQYF.

The chain couples TRBV9 to TRBJ2-5; D perhaps matches TRBD2 (6 bases). There are 13 residues in the CDR3. Trimming stripped 0 bases from V and 7 bases from J, with 10 bases between. CDR1 SGDLS and CDR2 YYNGEE come from the germline V gene. DNA for the CDR3: TGTGCCAGCAGCGTAGACTCGGAGGGGACCCAGTACTTC. The encoded protein is CASSVDSEGTQYF.

This clone has a single count. Other DNA sequences in this specimen translate into the identical CDR3. The J gene is TRBJ2-7, the V gene TRBV5-4, with a possible D match to TRBD1 (5 bases). The CDR3 totals 14 residues. Germline-derived CDR1 and CDR2 are SGHNT and YYREEE (reference sequence). The ends were cut back, 4 bases at V and 4 bases at J, with 15 bases in the middle. CDR3 loop: CASSLTVTNYEQYF. CDR3 sequence (DNA): TGTGCCAGCAGCCTGACAGTCACAAATTACGAGCAGTACTTC.

This chain joins TRBV6-5 and TRBJ1-6, with D possibly being TRBD1 (6 bases). The CDR3 totals 15 residues. The V and J ends lost 6 bases and 8 bases respectively, with 17 bases between them. The germline V gene encodes CDR1 MNHEY and CDR2 SVGAGI. In nucleotides, the CDR3 is TGTGCCAGCAGACTACAGGGAGATCATTATTCACCCCTCCACTTT. Translated: CASRLQGDHYSPLHF.

This clone was seen many times. The V call is TRBV7-2, the J call TRBJ2-7; 9 bases match TRBD1. This CDR3 has 14 residues. CDR1 SGHTA and CDR2 FQGNSA come from the germline V gene. Trimming cost V 4 bases and J 2 bases; bases outside gene matches: 3. In DNA, the CDR3 is TGTGCCAGCAGCTCCCGGACAGGGGCCTACGAGCAGTACTTC. Translated: CASSSRTGAYEQYF.

This CDR3 reads CAILSSPQETQYF. DNA of the CDR3: TGTGCCATCCTTAGCTCCCCCCAAGAGACCCAGTACTTC. The chain carries TRBV10-3 and TRBJ2-5; D remains ambiguous. Germline CDR1 ENHRY, CDR2 SYGVKD. The CDR3 totals 13 residues. Trimming took off 8 bases at V and 1 base at J, with 11 bases between the two ends.

This clone was seen only a few times. This sequence joins TRBV4-1 and TRBJ1-1; 8 bases map to TRBD1. Germline CDR1 and CDR2: MGHRA and YSYEKL. Unmatched junction bases numbered 8, after V lost 4 bases and J lost 7 bases. The CDR3 totals 14 residues. As DNA, the CDR3 is TGCGCCAGCAGCCCCGGACAGGGAGTTCTTGAAGCTTTCTTT. Protein product: CASSPGQGVLEAFF.